The entry that follows covers one T cell receptor beta chain sequence. Its matching antigen is unknown. The protocol was immunoSEQ multiplex PCR, while the TCRdb copy is restricted to in-frame clones and leaves out a portion. The sample has around 140,000 clones; about 90% are singletons. With 4 bases removed from V and 4 bases from J, the gap between germline ends came to 13 bases. This CDR3 region has 14 residues. Germline loops: CDR1 LGHDT, CDR2 YNNKEL (reference sequence). The data stem from a study of T cell responses to AZD1222 COVID-19 vaccine. The study's findings and limits: Donors, mostly white British, included more females; clonal diversity was possibly underestimated.

The source of this sequence is an adult who received the AZD1222 COVID-19 vaccine. The J gene is TRBJ1-2, the V gene TRBV3-1 (or the pseudogene TRBV3-2); D unclear. This sample comprised peripheral blood, obtained 28 days after the second AZD1222 dose. The CDR3, as DNA: TGTGCCAGCAGCCCTACGTCAGAAACCTATGGCTACACCTTC. Translation: CASSPTSETYGYTF.